This TCR beta chain was identified during a study of cytomegalovirus exposure and HLA in healthy donors. Study outcomes and limitations: In most subjects, TCR beta sequences reportedly gave accurate predictions of HLA-A and HLA-B alleles. Researchers catalogued 160 or so TCR beta chains as cytomegalovirus-associated. Presence/absence analysis assumed near-uniform sequencing depth across donors.

Use of 60 Vbeta and 13 Jbeta primers characterized the PCR. Generated by immunoSEQ multiplex PCR, the TCRdb table keeps only in-frame clones and is missing some. The repertoire consists of 110,000 or so clones, with 77% occurring once and the leading ten covering roughly 5.8%. Comment on this clone: What it binds is not known.

This CDR3 comprises 13 residues. Trimming took off 0 bases at V and 2 bases at J, with 5 bases between the two ends. CDR1 and CDR2 (germline): SGDLS, YYNGEE. The source of this sequence is a man aged 18 to 29 in good health and CMV-seropositive. Sequences were obtained from PBMCs. The chain employs TRBV9 and TRBJ1-2; D not resolved. The CDR3 region is CASSVAGNYGYTF. CDR3 nucleotides: TGTGCCAGCAGCGTAGCGGGAAACTATGGCTACACCTTC.